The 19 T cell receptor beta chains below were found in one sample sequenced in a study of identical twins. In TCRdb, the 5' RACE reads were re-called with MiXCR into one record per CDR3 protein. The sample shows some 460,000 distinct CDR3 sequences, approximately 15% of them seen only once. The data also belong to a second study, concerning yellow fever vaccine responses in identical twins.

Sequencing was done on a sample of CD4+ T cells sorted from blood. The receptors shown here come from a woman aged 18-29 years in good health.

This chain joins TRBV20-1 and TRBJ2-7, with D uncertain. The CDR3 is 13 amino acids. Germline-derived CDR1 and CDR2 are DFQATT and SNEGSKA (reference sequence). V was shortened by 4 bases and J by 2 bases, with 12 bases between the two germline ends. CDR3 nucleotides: TGCAGTGCTATTGACACCAAAACCTACGAGCAGTACTTC. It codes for CSAIDTKTYEQYF.

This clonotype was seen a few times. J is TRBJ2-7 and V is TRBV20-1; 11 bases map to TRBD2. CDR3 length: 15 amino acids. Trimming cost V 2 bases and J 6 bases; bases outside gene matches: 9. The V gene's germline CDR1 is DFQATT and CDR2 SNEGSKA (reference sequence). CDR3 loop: CSARTLTSGGSEQYF. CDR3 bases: TGCAGTGCTAGAACACTAACTAGCGGGGGTAGCGAGCAGTACTTC.

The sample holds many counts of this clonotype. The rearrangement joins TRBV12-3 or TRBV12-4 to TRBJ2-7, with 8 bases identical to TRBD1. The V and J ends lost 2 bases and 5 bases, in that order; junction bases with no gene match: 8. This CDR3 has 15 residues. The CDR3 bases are TGTGCCAGCAGTTTATATCAGGGGGCGCAGGACGAGCAGTACTTC. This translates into CASSLYQGAQDEQYF.

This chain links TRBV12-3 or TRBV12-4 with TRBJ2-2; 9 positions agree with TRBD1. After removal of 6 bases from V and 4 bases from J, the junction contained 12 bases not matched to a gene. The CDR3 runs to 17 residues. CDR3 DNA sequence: TGTGCCAGCAGAACCAATCCGGGACAGGGCAGCACCGGGGAGCTGTTTTTT. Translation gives CASRTNPGQGSTGELFF.

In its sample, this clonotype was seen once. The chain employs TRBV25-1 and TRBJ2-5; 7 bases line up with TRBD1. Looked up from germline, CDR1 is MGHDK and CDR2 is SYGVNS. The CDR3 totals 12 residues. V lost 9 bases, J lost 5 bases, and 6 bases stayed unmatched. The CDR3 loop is CARGQKSETQYF. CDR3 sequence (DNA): TGTGCCAGGGGACAGAAAAGTGAGACCCAGTACTTC. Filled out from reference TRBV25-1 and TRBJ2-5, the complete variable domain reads EADIYQTPRYLVIGTGKKITLECSQTMGHDKMYWYQQDPGMELHLIHYSYGVNSTEKGDLSSESTVSRIRTEHFPLTLESARPSHTSQYLCARGQKSETQYFGPGTRLLVL.

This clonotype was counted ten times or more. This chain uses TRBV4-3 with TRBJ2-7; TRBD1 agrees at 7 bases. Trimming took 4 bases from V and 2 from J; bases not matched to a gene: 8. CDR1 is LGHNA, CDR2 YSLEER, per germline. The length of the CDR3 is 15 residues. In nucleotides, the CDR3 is TGCGCCAGCAGCCCAGGACAGGAGAGTCCCTACGAGCAGTACTTC. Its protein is CASSPGQESPYEQYF.

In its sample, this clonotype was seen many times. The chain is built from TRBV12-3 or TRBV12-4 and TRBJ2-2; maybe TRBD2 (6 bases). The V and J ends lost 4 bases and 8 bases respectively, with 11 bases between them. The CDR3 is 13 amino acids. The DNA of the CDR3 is TGTGCCAGCAGTTCCAGGAGGGCAGGGGAGCTGTTTTTT. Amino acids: CASSSRRAGELFF.

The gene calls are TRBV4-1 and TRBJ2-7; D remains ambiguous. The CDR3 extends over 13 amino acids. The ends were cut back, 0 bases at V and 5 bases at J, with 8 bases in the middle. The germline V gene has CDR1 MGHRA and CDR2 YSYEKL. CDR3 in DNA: TGCGCCAGCAGCCAAGATGGGCGGAACGAGCAGTACTTC. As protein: CASSQDGRNEQYF.

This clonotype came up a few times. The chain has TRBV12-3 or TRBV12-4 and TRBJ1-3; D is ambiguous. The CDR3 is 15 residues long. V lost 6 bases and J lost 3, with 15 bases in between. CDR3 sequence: CASRARGDYGNTIYF. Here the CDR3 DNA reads TGTGCCAGCAGAGCCCGGGGTGATTATGGAAACACCATATATTTT.

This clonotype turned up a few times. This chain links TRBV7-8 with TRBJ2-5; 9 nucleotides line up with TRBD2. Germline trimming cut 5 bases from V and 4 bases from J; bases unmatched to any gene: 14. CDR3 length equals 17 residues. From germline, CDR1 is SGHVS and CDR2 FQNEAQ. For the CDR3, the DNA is TGTGCCAGCAGCCGAACTTTCCCTAGCGGGGATCGAGAGACCCAGTACTTC. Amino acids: CASSRTFPSGDRETQYF.

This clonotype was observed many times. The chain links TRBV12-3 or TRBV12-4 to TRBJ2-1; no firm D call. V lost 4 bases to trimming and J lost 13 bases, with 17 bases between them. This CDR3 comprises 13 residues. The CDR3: CASSSPNPWFQFF. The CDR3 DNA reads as TGTGCCAGCAGTTCCCCCAACCCCTGGTTTCAGTTCTTC.

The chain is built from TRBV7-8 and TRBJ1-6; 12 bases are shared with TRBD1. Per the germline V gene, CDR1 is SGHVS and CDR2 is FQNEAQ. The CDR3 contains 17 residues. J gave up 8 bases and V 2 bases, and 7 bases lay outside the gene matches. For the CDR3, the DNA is TGTGCCAGCAGCTTAACCCACCGGGACAGGGGGCATTCACCCCTCCACTTT. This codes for CASSLTHRDRGHSPLHF.

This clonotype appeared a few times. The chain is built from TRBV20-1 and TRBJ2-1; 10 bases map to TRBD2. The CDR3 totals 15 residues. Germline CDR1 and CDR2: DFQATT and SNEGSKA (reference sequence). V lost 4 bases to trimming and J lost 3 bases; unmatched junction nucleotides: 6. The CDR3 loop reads CSAIRTSGNYNEQFF. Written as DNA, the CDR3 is TGCAGTGCTATTCGGACTAGCGGCAACTACAATGAGCAGTTCTTC.

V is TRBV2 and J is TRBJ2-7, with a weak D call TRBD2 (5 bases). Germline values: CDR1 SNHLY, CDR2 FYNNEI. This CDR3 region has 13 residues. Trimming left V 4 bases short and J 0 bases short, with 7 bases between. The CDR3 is CASSGRISYEQYF. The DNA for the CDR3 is TGTGCCAGCAGTGGGAGGATCTCCTACGAGCAGTACTTC.

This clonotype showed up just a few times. The CDR3 sequence is CASRGQGTFHEQYF. In nucleotides, the CDR3 is TGTGCCAGCAGGGGACAGGGGACTTTCCACGAGCAGTACTTC. This chain connects TRBV2 to TRBJ2-7; 10 bases match TRBD1. CDR1 and CDR2 from the germline V gene are SNHLY and FYNNEI. After removal of 6 bases from V and 5 bases from J, the junction contained 7 bases not matched to a gene. This CDR3 has 14 residues.

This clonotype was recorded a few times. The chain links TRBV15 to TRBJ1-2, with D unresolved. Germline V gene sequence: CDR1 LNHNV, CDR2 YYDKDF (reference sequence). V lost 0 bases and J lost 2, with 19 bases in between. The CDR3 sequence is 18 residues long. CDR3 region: CATSRDLGRSSNNYGYTF. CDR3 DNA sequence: TGTGCCACCAGCAGAGATCTGGGCAGGTCCTCTAACAACTATGGCTACACCTTC.

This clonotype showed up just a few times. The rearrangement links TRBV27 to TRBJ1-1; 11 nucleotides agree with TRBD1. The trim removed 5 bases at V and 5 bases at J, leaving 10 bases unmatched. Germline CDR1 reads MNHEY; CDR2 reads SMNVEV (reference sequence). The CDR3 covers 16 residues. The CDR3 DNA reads TGTGCCAGCAGTCGACCGACCGGGACAGGGGGGACTGAAGCTTTCTTT. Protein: CASSRPTGTGGTEAFF.

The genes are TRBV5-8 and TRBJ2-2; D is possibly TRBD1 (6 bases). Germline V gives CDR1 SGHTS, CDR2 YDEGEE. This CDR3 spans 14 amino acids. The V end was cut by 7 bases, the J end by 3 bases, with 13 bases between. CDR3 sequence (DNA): TGTGCCAGCGGTACAGGGCTTGACACCGGGGAGCTGTTTTTT. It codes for CASGTGLDTGELFF. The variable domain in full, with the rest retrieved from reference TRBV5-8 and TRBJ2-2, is EAGVTQSPTHLIKTRGQQATLRCSPISGHTSVYWYQQALGLGLQFLLWYDEGEERNRGNFPPRFSGRQFPNYSSELNVNALELEDSALYLCASGTGLDTGELFFGEGSRLTVL.

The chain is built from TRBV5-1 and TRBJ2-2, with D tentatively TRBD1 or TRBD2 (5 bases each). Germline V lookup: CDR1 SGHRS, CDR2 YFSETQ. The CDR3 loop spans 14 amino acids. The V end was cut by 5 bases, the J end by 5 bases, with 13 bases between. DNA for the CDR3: TGCGCCAGCAGTAACCAGGGCGGGACCGGGGAGCTGTTTTTT. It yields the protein CASSNQGGTGELFF.